Included here is one T cell receptor (beta chain) sequence, with context. What it recognizes is unknown. The source of the sample is a study of Tregs in tolerant kidney transplant recipients. Turning to the study itself: Mixed chimerism was transient after nonmyeloablative marrow transplants from related graft donors.

Study-level findings and limits: For some patients, primers changed over time, blocking nucleotide-level comparison.

Assay: immunoSEQ multiplex PCR; the TCRdb copy retains only in-frame clones and omits some. The sample has about 110,000 clones, around 90% seen once. Unstimulated regulatory T cells (CD4+CD25+CD127-), CD4+CD25- non-regulatory cells, CD4 and CD8 cells were FACS-sorted from thawed PBMCs. The CDR3 is 15 amino acids. Per the germline V gene, CDR1 is SQVTM and CDR2 is ANQGSEA. The V end was cut by 2 bases, the J end by 0 bases, with 13 bases between. This TCR came from a human donor who received a combined kidney and bone marrow transplant. The chain links TRBV29-1 to TRBJ1-2; D is perhaps TRBD1 (5 bases). The sequenced sample was CD4+ T cells from blood, obtained before the transplant. This CDR3 is CSVEPMDKSNYGYTF. The CDR3 coding sequence is TGCAGCGTTGAACCCATGGACAAGTCTAACTATGGCTACACCTTC.